A single sample gave rise to the 32 T cell receptor beta chains below, sequenced in a study of cytomegalovirus exposure and HLA in healthy donors. The PCR contained 60 Vbeta and 13 Jbeta primers. The method was immunoSEQ multiplex PCR; TCRdb's version includes in-frame clones alone and lacks a portion of them. The sample yields over 110,000 clones, approximately 73% seen once. The sequenced sample was PBMCs. The receptors originated from a woman in her forties in good health and CMV-seronegative.

The rearrangement links TRBV6-5 to TRBJ2-7; 9 bases fit TRBD1. V lost 0 bases to trimming and J lost 6 bases; unmatched junction nucleotides: 9. The CDR3 has 16 residues. The germline V gene encodes CDR1 MNHEY and CDR2 SVGAGI. The CDR3 loop reads CASSYSKTGGEVEQYV. As DNA, the CDR3 is TGTGCCAGCAGTTACTCGAAGACAGGGGGGGAGGTCGAGCAGTACGTC.

The V gene is TRBV28, the J gene TRBJ1-3, with 7 bases fitting TRBD1. The V gene's germline CDR1 is MDHEN and CDR2 SYDVKM. CDR3 size: 14 residues. Losses at the gene ends were 5 bases for V and 3 bases for J; bases not matched to a gene: 4. The CDR3 here is CASSAGGIGNTIYF. CDR3 nucleotides: TGTGCCAGCAGTGCAGGGGGTATTGGAAACACCATATATTTT.

Only a few counts were recorded for this clone. The V call is TRBV9, the J call TRBJ1-2, with 8 bases that match TRBD1. CDR1 SGDLS and CDR2 YYNGEE come from the germline V gene. The CDR3 contains 14 residues. J gave up 8 bases and V 3 bases, and 9 bases lay outside the gene matches. Written as DNA, the CDR3 is TGTGCCAGCAGCGACCCAGGACAGGGCCCGGGCTACACCTTC. It is translated as CASSDPGQGPGYTF.

The J gene is TRBJ1-1, the V gene TRBV11-2, with D perhaps matching TRBD1 (5 bases). Trimming pared 5 bases from V and 0 bases from J, leaving 13 bases between. This CDR3 comprises 15 residues. Germline-derived CDR1 and CDR2 are SGHAT and FQNNGV. This CDR3 reads CASSPPTVMNTEAFF. CDR3 sequence (DNA): TGTGCCAGCAGCCCGCCGACAGTAATGAACACTGAAGCTTTCTTT.

The chain couples TRBV4-1 to TRBJ2-3, with D possibly matching TRBD1 (6 bases). CDR3 length: 15 residues. The germline V and J ends were trimmed by 6 bases and 4 bases, with 17 bases remaining between them. Germline V lookup: CDR1 MGHRA, CDR2 YSYEKL. The CDR3 reads CASRAQGVGPDTQYF. The CDR3 DNA reads as TGCGCCAGCAGGGCACAGGGAGTGGGACCAGATACGCAGTATTTT.

This clone was recorded a few times. The chain uses TRBV29-1 and TRBJ1-2; the match to TRBD1 covers 7 bases. The germline V gene has CDR1 SQVTM and CDR2 ANQGSEA. V shed 6 bases and J 4 bases; nucleotides not matched to a gene: 8. The CDR3 has 13 amino acids. CDR3 in amino acids: CSVSRDSRYGYTF. In nucleotides, the CDR3 is TGCAGCGTGTCTAGGGACAGCCGCTATGGCTACACCTTC.

The J gene is TRBJ1-2, the V gene TRBV7-8; no clear D gene. Germline V gives CDR1 SGHVS, CDR2 FQNEAQ. Trimming took 1 base from V and 8 from J, leaving 14 bases between them. The length of the CDR3 is 14 residues. The CDR3 loop is CASSLDEVSGGYTF. CDR3 coding DNA: TGTGCCAGCAGCTTAGATGAAGTCTCGGGGGGCTACACCTTC.

The chain employs TRBV5-1 and TRBJ2-2, with D possibly matching TRBD1 (6 bases). Trimming took 4 bases from V and 3 from J, leaving 13 bases between them. CDR1 and CDR2 (germline): SGHRS, YFSETQ. CDR3 length: 15 residues. CDR3 nucleotides: TGCGCCAGCAGCCACAGGGAAGGGGACACCGGGGAGCTGTTTTTT. It is translated as CASSHREGDTGELFF.

The chain has TRBV9 and TRBJ1-2; no clear D. The germline gives CDR1 SGDLS, CDR2 YYNGEE. Trimming pared 4 bases from V and 6 bases from J, leaving 10 bases between. There are 12 residues in the CDR3. CDR3 residues: CASSTRGDGYTF. The CDR3 DNA follows: TGTGCCAGCAGCACCCGGGGTGATGGCTACACCTTC.

The chain couples TRBV15 to TRBJ2-2; TRBD2 matches at 9 bases. V was clipped by 6 bases and J by 3 bases; unmatched bases: 5. The CDR3 covers 15 residues. CDR1 and CDR2 (germline): LNHNV, YYDKDF (reference sequence). CDR3 residues: CATRVAGVDTGELFF. In DNA form, the CDR3 reads TGTGCCACCAGGGTAGCGGGGGTTGACACCGGGGAGCTGTTTTTT.

The chain employs TRBV7-6 and TRBJ1-5; tentatively, D is TRBD1 (5 bases). The germline V and J ends were trimmed by 5 bases and 2 bases, with 16 bases remaining between them. Germline lookup yields CDR1 SGHVS and CDR2 FNYEAQ. CDR3 length: 16 amino acids. In nucleotides, the CDR3 is TGTGCCAGCAGCCCCGGGCAGAGCAGGGGCAATCAGCCCCAGCATTTT. Its protein is CASSPGQSRGNQPQHF.

The chain recombines TRBV5-1 with TRBJ1-3; D not resolved. V dropped 4 bases and J dropped 0 bases, with 11 bases sitting between them. This CDR3 region has 15 residues. Germline CDR1 is SGHRS and CDR2 is YFSETQ. Here the CDR3 reads CASSLDWSSGNTIYF. The CDR3 bases are TGCGCCAGCAGCCTCGACTGGAGCTCTGGAAACACCATATATTTT.

Here the CDR3 reads CASSQDGQGPYEQYF. For the CDR3, the DNA is TGTGCCAGCAGCCAAGATGGACAGGGGCCCTACGAGCAGTACTTC. The rearrangement links TRBV4-2 to TRBJ2-7, with 9 nucleotides matching TRBD1. This CDR3 spans 15 amino acids. The germline CDR1 and CDR2 sequences are LGHNA and YNFKEQ. The ends lost 0 bases at V and 2 bases at J; junction bases unmatched: 2.

The chain links TRBV7-9 to TRBJ1-2; TRBD1 matches at 7 bases. This CDR3 has 14 residues. Germline CDR1 reads SEHNR; CDR2 reads FQNEAQ (reference sequence). The junction had 8 bases not matched to a gene; V was cut back by 2 bases and J by 8 bases. CDR3 nucleotides: TGTGCCAGCAGCTTACGGGACAGTCGGGACGGCTACACCTTC. Translated: CASSLRDSRDGYTF.

The chain uses TRBV9 and TRBJ1-3; no reliable D call. The CDR3 consists of 17 residues. V shed 0 bases and J shed 2 bases, with 15 bases lying between them. Germline CDR1 is SGDLS and CDR2 is YYNGEE. The CDR3 sequence is CASSVAPRHTAGNTIYF. The CDR3 region has the DNA TGTGCCAGCAGCGTAGCCCCCCGACACACCGCTGGAAACACCATATATTTT.

The genes are TRBV29-1 and TRBJ1-4; D is uncertain. Deletions cut 6 bases from V and 5 bases from J, with 10 bases between. The CDR3 is 12 amino acids. Germline CDR1 reads SQVTM; CDR2 reads ANQGSEA. The CDR3 nucleotides are TGCAGCGTCCTCGGGTCGAATGAAAAACTGTTTTTT. Translation gives CSVLGSNEKLFF.

The rearrangement links TRBV5-1 to TRBJ1-2; D gene unclear. V was cut by 7 bases and J by 3 bases, with 16 bases left in between. CDR3 size: 14 residues. The germline V gene encodes CDR1 SGHRS and CDR2 YFSETQ. CDR3 amino acids: CASSARPGDYGYTF. The CDR3 DNA is TGCGCCAGCTCGGCCCGGCCAGGCGACTATGGCTACACCTTC.

Here the CDR3 reads CASIRLAGGLTLFTDTQYF. The CDR3 region has the DNA TGTGCCAGCATTCGACTAGCGGGGGGCCTTACCCTTTTTACAGATACGCAGTATTTT. The rearrangement links TRBV27 to TRBJ2-3; 13 nucleotides match TRBD2. Germline V CDR1 and CDR2: MNHEY, SMNVEV (reference sequence). This CDR3 has 19 residues. Losses at the gene ends were 7 bases for V and 3 bases for J; bases not matched to a gene: 16.

The V call is TRBV7-9, the J call TRBJ1-2; D remains unclear. The CDR3 has 13 residues. CDR1 is SEHNR and CDR2 is FQNEAQ in the germline V gene (reference sequence). V was cut by 5 bases and J by 4 bases, with 11 bases left in between. CDR3 protein: CASSPDTSYGYTF. The CDR3 DNA is TGTGCCAGCAGCCCAGACACAAGCTATGGCTACACCTTC. The full variable domain, with the rest looked up from reference TRBV7-9 and TRBJ1-2, is DTGVSQNPRHKITKRGQNVTFRCDPISEHNRLYWYRQTLGQGPEFLTYFQNEAQLEKSRLLSDRFSAERPKGSFSTLEIQRTEQGDSAMYLCASSPDTSYGYTFGSGTRLTVV.

The chain combines TRBV18 with TRBJ1-6; 7 nucleotides agree with TRBD1. V lost 5 bases and J lost 7; bases outside the gene matches: 11. Germline loops: CDR1 KGHSH, CDR2 LQKENI. The CDR3 runs to 16 residues. The CDR3: CASSSRSTGSNSPLHF. The CDR3 DNA sequence: TGTGCCAGCTCATCCCGCTCGACAGGGAGCAATTCACCCCTCCACTTT.

The CDR3 DNA reads TGCGCCAGCAGCCAAGGCGGGGGACTGAGCACAGATACGCAGTATTTT. Its translation: CASSQGGGLSTDTQYF. The chain combines TRBV4-1 with TRBJ2-3; 7 positions match TRBD2. Trimming took 1 base from V and 0 from J; bases not matched to a gene: 4. The CDR3 has 16 amino acids. Looked up from germline, CDR1 is MGHRA and CDR2 is YSYEKL.

The rearrangement uses TRBV18 and TRBJ1-2; 7 positions match TRBD1. CDR1 is KGHSH, CDR2 LQKENI, per germline. V lost 1 base to trimming and J lost 4 bases; unmatched junction nucleotides: 6. There are 15 residues in the CDR3. The CDR3 nucleotides read TGTGCCAGCTCACCACAGGGGGCTTCCCCCTATGGCTACACCTTC. Its protein product is CASSPQGASPYGYTF.

This clone appeared a few times. The V call is TRBV6-1, the J call TRBJ2-1; maybe TRBD1 (5 bases). Germline V lookup: CDR1 MNHNS, CDR2 SASEGT. This CDR3 contains 15 residues. Deletions cut 1 base from V and 3 bases from J, with 10 bases between. The DNA for the CDR3 is TGTGCCAGCAGTGAAGTAGGGCAGGGCTACAATGAGCAGTTCTTC. This gives the protein CASSEVGQGYNEQFF.

This clone was recorded a few times. J is TRBJ2-1 and V is TRBV4-3, with TRBD2 matching 12 bases. From germline, CDR1 is LGHNA and CDR2 YSLEER. The V gene end was trimmed by 1 base and the J gene end by 8 bases; junction bases not matched to a gene: 6. The CDR3 covers 16 residues. The CDR3 nucleotides are TGCGCCAGCAGCCAAGGCGCTAGCGGGGGGGCCTATGAGCAGTTCTTC. This gives the protein CASSQGASGGAYEQFF.

The chain recombines TRBV6-5 with TRBJ2-2; a weak D match, TRBD2 (6 bases). The V gene lost 6 bases and the J gene lost 4 bases, with 9 bases spanning the gap. In germline, CDR1 is MNHEY, CDR2 SVGAGI. The CDR3 covers 13 residues. The CDR3 here is CASREEGTGELFF. CDR3 sequence (DNA): TGTGCCAGCAGGGAGGAGGGCACCGGGGAGCTGTTTTTT.

This chain links TRBV27 with TRBJ2-6; TRBD1 is a possible D gene (6 bases). The germline CDR1 and CDR2 sequences are MNHEY and SMNVEV (reference sequence). V lost 3 bases and J 2 bases, leaving 23 bases between the germline ends. The CDR3 runs to 20 residues. For the CDR3, the DNA is TGTGCCAGCAGTTTTCAACCTCCCCTACAGGGCTTAACTGGGGCCAACGTCCTGACTTTC. It yields the protein CASSFQPPLQGLTGANVLTF.

The J gene is TRBJ2-5, the V gene TRBV5-6; TRBD1 is a possible D gene (5 bases). V lost 2 bases, J lost 2 bases, and 22 bases lay in between. Per the germline V gene, CDR1 is SGHDT and CDR2 is YYEEEE. The CDR3 sequence is 18 residues long. The CDR3: CASSLGLELGAGQETQYF. The DNA of the CDR3 is TGTGCCAGCAGCTTAGGGCTAGAGTTAGGGGCCGGGCAAGAGACCCAGTACTTC.

The genes are TRBV19 and TRBJ1-4; D is ambiguous. Germline CDR1 is LNHDA and CDR2 is SQIVND (reference sequence). The CDR3 sequence is 15 residues long. Trimming cost V 7 bases and J 0 bases, with 12 bases left between them. CDR3 region: CASIASGATNEKLFF. Written as DNA, the CDR3 is TGTGCCAGTATCGCCTCGGGTGCAACTAATGAAAAACTGTTTTTT.

The chain links TRBV9 to TRBJ2-3; 7 bases are a match to TRBD1. Germline V gene lookup returns CDR1 SGDLS and CDR2 YYNGEE. V trimming: 3 bases; J trimming: 2 bases; junction bases outside the gene matches: 6. The CDR3 has 15 amino acids. The CDR3 sequence is CASSETGFSTDTQYF. Here the CDR3 DNA reads TGTGCCAGCAGCGAGACAGGGTTTTCCACAGATACGCAGTATTTT.

The genes are TRBV5-4 and TRBJ2-3; 9 positions agree with TRBD2. V was clipped by 0 bases and J by 3 bases; unmatched bases: 5. Germline V CDR1 and CDR2: SGHNT, YYREEE (reference sequence). The CDR3 is 16 amino acids. CDR3 sequence: CASSLVVSGGTDTQYF. The CDR3 DNA is TGTGCCAGCAGCTTGGTCGTTAGCGGGGGTACAGATACGCAGTATTTT.

Points on this clone: At one end the junction does not follow the germline gene, possibly because of a read error. The chain uses TRBV7-9 and TRBJ2-2; a weak D match, TRBD1 (5 bases). This CDR3 spans 12 amino acids. The V gene's germline CDR1 is SEHNR and CDR2 FQNEAQ (reference sequence). The CDR3: CSSTRVNGELFF. The CDR3 bases are TGTTCCAGCACCAGGGTGAACGGGGAGCTGTTTTTT.

The chain combines TRBV28 with TRBJ2-7, with TRBD2 identical over 10 bases. Trimming at V came to 5 bases and at J to 5 bases, leaving 9 bases not matched to a gene. This CDR3 comprises 15 residues. The germline V gene encodes CDR1 MDHEN and CDR2 SYDVKM. The CDR3 spells CASSPTGGTSDEQYV. CDR3 DNA: TGTGCCAGCAGTCCCACCGGCGGGACTAGCGACGAGCAGTACGTC.